This section outlines one T cell receptor beta chain sequence together with its context. This entry belongs to a study of blood T cell repertoires in COVID-19. The wider study: Material from acute and convalescent COVID-19 was sourced from the United States, Italy and Spain. The analysed material was cDNA or gDNA that came from T cells, B-cell-depleted T cells, or PBMCs.

Per the authors' pipeline: Reference gene primers were amplified, and this amplification served to estimate nucleated cell counts. Clones were sequenced by immunoSEQ multiplex PCR, and TCRdb holds only the in-frame ones, with some missing. V and J calls and clone size are those listed in that table; D and trimming were worked out from the DNA. This table holds under 300,000 clones, around four fifths found once. Germline loops: CDR1 MDHEN, CDR2 SYDVKM. This CDR3 has 15 amino acids. The junction had 5 bases not matched to a gene; V was cut back by 4 bases and J by 0 bases. This clonotype originated in a man aged 25 to 40 who had recovered from COVID-19. V gene TRBV28 combines with J gene TRBJ1-1, with TRBD1 identical over 7 bases. The sequencing sample was made of peripheral blood. CDR3 sequence: CASSSRGDLNTEAFF. For the CDR3, the DNA is TGTGCCAGCAGTTCCAGGGGGGATTTGAACACTGAAGCTTTCTTT.